The rows below give T cell receptor beta chains drawn from one sample of a study of blood T cell repertoires in COVID-19. TCRdb keeps only in-frame clones here, not all; method: immunoSEQ multiplex PCR. The sample contains roughly 87,000 clones, about 85% of which appear only once. The sample was peripheral blood. The source is a woman in her 70s with acute or convalescent COVID-19. Both conserved end residues are part of each CDR3. The order of the fields is clone size, V gene, J gene, D gene, CDR3 DNA, CDR3 protein. The D gene is left open where the match is weak. Clone size is given for some rows only: seen once, a few or many times, or a class if the clone is expanded.

NA,TRBV11-2,TRBJ2-1,TRBD2,TGTGCCAGCAGCCTCCTAGCGGTAAACAATGAGCAGTTCTTC,CASSLLAVNNEQFF
few,TRBV7-2,TRBJ2-2,TRBD2,TGTGCCAGCAGCCCAGTGGGCGGGGGGGCGACCGGGGAGCTGTTTTTT,CASSPVGGGATGELFF
NA,TRBV18,TRBJ1-2,TRBD1,TGTGCCAGCTCGACCGGGACAGCTGGTGGCTACACCTTC,CASSTGTAGGYTF
NA,TRBV6-5,TRBJ1-5,NA,TGTGCCACAGAGGCGTTTAGCAATCAGCCCCAGCATTTT,CATEAFSNQPQHF
NA,TRBV27,TRBJ2-3,NA,TGTGCCAGCAGTTCCCCTCTTAATACAGATACGCAGTATTTT,CASSSPLNTDTQYF
NA,TRBV7-7,TRBJ2-5,TRBD1,TGTGCTACAGGGGACGGAGAGACCCAGTACTTC,CATGDGETQYF
NA,TRBV4-1,TRBJ1-1,TRBD1,TGCGCCAGCAGCCAAGAGAAAAGACAGGGTAGGGCTTTCTTT,CASSQEKRQGRAFF
NA,TRBV2,TRBJ1-2,TRBD1,TGTGCCAGCAGCGGGACAGGCGTCTATGGCTACACCTTC,CASSGTGVYGYTF
few,TRBV11-2,TRBJ1-1,NA,TGTGCCAGCAGCTTAGATCTCCCAGGGTTGGCTGAAGCTTTCTTT,CASSLDLPGLAEAFF
NA,TRBV19,TRBJ1-1,TRBD1,TGTGCCAGTAGTTCTCGACAGGGTTGGAACACTGAAGCTTTCTTT,CASSSRQGWNTEAFF
NA,TRBV19,TRBJ1-4,NA,TGTGCCAGTAGTCCCCGAGGGGGGGGGCGCGCCCGGGGAAAACTGTTTTTT,CASSPRGGGRARGKLFF
NA,TRBV10-3,TRBJ1-6,NA,TGTGCCATCAGTGAGTCGCCAGGGGACTCACCCCTCCACTTT,CAISESPGDSPLHF
NA,TRBV2,TRBJ2-7,NA,TGTGCCGGCGGGACTTCCTACGAGCAGTACTTC,CAGGTSYEQYF
NA,TRBV30,TRBJ1-6,NA,TGTGCCTGGAGGGACGCCGGGAATAATTCACCCCTCCACTTT,CAWRDAGNNSPLHF
NA,TRBV9,TRBJ1-2,TRBD1,TGTGCCAGCAGTGGGGACAGGAACTATGGCTACACCTTC,CASSGDRNYGYTF
NA,TRBV28,TRBJ1-5,NA,TGTGCCAGCAGCCTGGGGGGGGCGGGGCAGCCCCAGCATTTT,CASSLGGAGQPQHF
NA,TRBV5-1,TRBJ2-1,NA,TGCGCCAGCAGCGATCCCAGGAACTACAATGAGCAGTTCTTC,CASSDPRNYNEQFF
once,TRBV30,TRBJ1-2,NA,TGTGCCTGGAGTGTACTTTCTGGGGGAGGATGGGGCTACACCTTC,CAWSVLSGGGWGYTF
NA,TRBV29-1,TRBJ2-1,NA,TGCAGCGTTGAACTTTCCGGGCAGTTCTTC,CSVELSGQFF
NA,TRBV7-2,TRBJ1-4,TRBD1,TGTGCCAGCAGCTTAGCGAGGGACAGGGTAAATGAAAAACTGTTTTTT,CASSLARDRVNEKLFF
NA,TRBV9,TRBJ1-1,NA,TGTGCCAGCAGCGTACGGGGAATCAGCACTGAAGCTTTCTTT,CASSVRGISTEAFF
NA,TRBV7-3,TRBJ1-2,NA,TGTGCCAGCAGCCCAGGGGCGGGGGGCTATGGCTACACCTTC,CASSPGAGGYGYTF
NA,TRBV6-6,TRBJ1-2,NA,TGTGCCAGCAGTGGGGCGCAGGGGTCGGCCCGGTATGGCTACACCTTC,CASSGAQGSARYGYTF
NA,TRBV12-3/TRBV12-4,TRBJ1-2,TRBD1,TGTGCCAGCAGTTCGGACAGGGAGGGTGGCTACACCTTC,CASSSDREGGYTF
NA,TRBV2,TRBJ1-5,NA,TGTGCCAGCAACAGAGGGTTGGGAGGCAATCAGCCCCAGCATTTT,CASNRGLGGNQPQHF
NA,TRBV11-3,TRBJ1-1,NA,TGTGCCAGCAGCTTACCTCCGAACACTGAAGCTTTCTTT,CASSLPPNTEAFF
NA,TRBV3-1/TRBV3-2,TRBJ1-5,NA,TGTGCCAGCAGCCAAGCCACAGGGTTAGGGCCCCAGCATTTT,CASSQATGLGPQHF
NA,TRBV2,TRBJ1-1,NA,TGTGCCAGCAGAGCACAGGGAATCACTGAAGCTTTCTTT,CASRAQGITEAFF
NA,TRBV29-1,TRBJ2-7,TRBD2,TGCAGCGTCGGGGGGGATTTCTACGAGCAGTACTTC,CSVGGDFYEQYF
NA,TRBV7-6,TRBJ2-2,TRBD2,TGTGCCAGCAGCACCCTACTAGCGGGGGGAAAAAACACCGGGGAGCTGTTTTTT,CASSTLLAGGKNTGELFF
once,TRBV11-2,TRBJ1-2,NA,TGTGCCAGCAGCTTAACGGGGGACTATGGCTACACCTTC,CASSLTGDYGYTF
NA,TRBV2,TRBJ2-5,TRBD1,TGTGCCAGCAATAGGGACAGAGAAGAGACCCAGTACTTC,CASNRDREETQYF
NA,TRBV3-1/TRBV3-2,TRBJ2-7,TRBD2,TGTGCCAGCAGCCAAGGGCTAGCGGGATCCTACGAGCAGTACTTC,CASSQGLAGSYEQYF
NA,TRBV28,TRBJ1-1,NA,TGTGCCAGCAGTTCCTCAGGGGATGTAAGAACTGAAGCTTTCTTT,CASSSSGDVRTEAFF
few,TRBV11-1,TRBJ1-1,NA,TGTGCCAGCAGCTTAGCGCGGGGTTACGGTAAGAACACTGAAGCTTTCTTT,CASSLARGYGKNTEAFF
NA,TRBV6-5,TRBJ1-1,NA,TGTGCCAGCAGTCCCTATGGGGCCACTGAAGCTTTCTTT,CASSPYGATEAFF
NA,TRBV25-1,TRBJ2-5,TRBD1,TGTGCCAGCAGTAACCACAGGGGTCAAGAGACCCAGTACTTC,CASSNHRGQETQYF
NA,TRBV5-1,TRBJ1-1,NA,TGCGCCAGCAGCCGTAACCTACAGGGTTCGGAGCTCGACACTGAAGCTTTCTTT,CASSRNLQGSELDTEAFF
NA,TRBV18,TRBJ2-5,NA,TGTGCCAGCTCACCACGATTTTATGGAGACCAAGAGACCCAGTACTTC,CASSPRFYGDQETQYF
NA,TRBV5-4,TRBJ1-2,TRBD1,TGTGCCAGCAGCTTGGGGTCCAGGGGGGATAACTATGGCTACACCTTC,CASSLGSRGDNYGYTF
NA,TRBV7-8,TRBJ1-1,NA,TGTGCCAGCAGCTTTGACACTCCGAACACTGAAGCTTTCTTT,CASSFDTPNTEAFF
once,TRBV5-1,TRBJ1-1,NA,TGCGCCAGCAGCTTGATGTTATCGAACACTGAAGCTTTCTTT,CASSLMLSNTEAFF
few,TRBV28,TRBJ1-2,TRBD1,TGTGCCAGCAGTTTGTTCGACAGGGGGACCGAATTC,CASSLFDRGTEF
NA,TRBV19,TRBJ2-7,TRBD1,TGTGCCAGTAGTTGGGACAGAACCTACGAGCAGTACTTC,CASSWDRTYEQYF
NA,TRBV15,TRBJ2-5,NA,TGTGCCACCAGCACGGCGGGGATGGGGGAGACCCAGTACTTC,CATSTAGMGETQYF
NA,TRBV18,TRBJ1-6,TRBD1,TGTGCCAGCTCACTAGGGGGACAGCTCAATTCACCCCTCCACTTT,CASSLGGQLNSPLHF
NA,TRBV2,TRBJ1-2,NA,TGTGCCAGCAGTGACATCGGGTATGGCTACACCTTC,CASSDIGYGYTF
NA,TRBV15,TRBJ2-2,NA,TGTGCCACCAGCAGAGATTATGAAGGGGGAGTCGGGGAGCTGTTTTTT,CATSRDYEGGVGELFF
NA,TRBV5-1,TRBJ2-2,TRBD2,TGCGCCAGCAGCCCTAAGCGGGGGGGCCACGGGGAGCTGTTTTTT,CASSPKRGGHGELFF
NA,TRBV11-2,TRBJ1-2,NA,TGTGCCAGCAGCCCGGGAGTCCTTAATGGCTACACCTTC,CASSPGVLNGYTF